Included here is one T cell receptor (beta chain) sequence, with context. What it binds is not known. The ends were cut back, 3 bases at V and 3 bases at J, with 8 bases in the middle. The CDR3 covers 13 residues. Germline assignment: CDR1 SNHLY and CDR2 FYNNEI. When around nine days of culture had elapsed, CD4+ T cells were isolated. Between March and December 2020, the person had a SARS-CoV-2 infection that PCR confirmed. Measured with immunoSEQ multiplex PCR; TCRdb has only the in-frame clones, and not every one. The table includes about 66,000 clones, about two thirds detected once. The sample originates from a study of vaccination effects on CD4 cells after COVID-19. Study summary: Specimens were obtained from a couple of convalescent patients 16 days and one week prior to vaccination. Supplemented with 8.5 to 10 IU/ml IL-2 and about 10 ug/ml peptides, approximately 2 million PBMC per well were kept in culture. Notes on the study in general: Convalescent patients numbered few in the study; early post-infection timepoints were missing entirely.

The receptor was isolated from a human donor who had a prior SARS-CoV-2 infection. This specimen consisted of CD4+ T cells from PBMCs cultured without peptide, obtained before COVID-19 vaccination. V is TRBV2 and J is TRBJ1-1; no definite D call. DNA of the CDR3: TGTGCCAGCAGTGAGGGCAGCTACACTGAAGCTTTCTTT. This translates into CASSEGSYTEAFF.